These 3 T cell receptor beta chains came from one sample sequenced in a study of CD8 T cells in Susac syndrome. A quantity of about 0.5 to 1 ug RNA underwent reverse transcription using random hexamers. In TCRdb, the immunoSEQ multiplex PCR reads were re-called with MiXCR into one record per CDR3 protein. The sample holds about 210,000 distinct CDR3 sequences, 85% to 95% seen once. The sequencing input was CD4+ T cells from PBMCs. The receptors were sampled from a human donor with Susac syndrome.

The V and J genes are TRBV12-3 or TRBV12-4 and TRBJ2-3, with a tentative D call TRBD1 (7 bases). This CDR3 region has 14 residues. Trimming removed 8 bases from V and 2 bases from J, with 14 bases in between. The CDR3 loop is CASGGDRNTDTQYF. The CDR3 nucleotides are TGTGCCAGCGGAGGGGACAGAAACACAGATACGCAGTATTTT.

This clonotype was recorded once. The chain recombines TRBV20-1 with TRBJ2-4; no reliable D call. Trimming stripped 6 bases from V and 0 bases from J, with 12 bases between. Germline CDR1 DFQATT, CDR2 SNEGSKA (reference sequence). This CDR3 has 14 amino acids. Here the CDR3 DNA reads TGCAGTGCCCCGGACCCGCTAGCCAAAAACATTCAGTACTTC. The encoded protein is CSAPDPLAKNIQYF.

The chain is built from TRBV20-1 and TRBJ2-3; possibly TRBD2 for D (5 bases). The germline gives CDR1 DFQATT, CDR2 SNEGSKA (reference sequence). The CDR3 consists of 16 residues. V shed 1 base and J shed 2 bases, with 16 bases lying between them. CDR3 residues: CSARGGNASFTDTQYF. The CDR3 DNA sequence: TGCAGTGCTAGAGGAGGGAACGCTAGCTTCACAGATACGCAGTATTTT.